This passage covers 24 T cell receptor beta chains from one sample sequenced in a study of blood T cell repertoires in COVID-19. Measured with immunoSEQ multiplex PCR; TCRdb has only the in-frame clones, and not every one. In the table there are about 140,000 clones, around 89% of which are singletons. The sequenced material came from peripheral blood. The origin of the receptors is a human donor with COVID-19, enrolled during active disease. The donor label of this sample is uncertain.

The rearrangement joins TRBV5-6 to TRBJ1-2; 8 positions match TRBD1. The CDR3 is 16 residues long. Per germline, CDR1 SGHDT and CDR2 YYEEEE. The junction had 9 bases not matched to a gene; V was cut back by 3 bases and J by 2 bases. As DNA, the CDR3 is TGTGCCAGCAGCTGGGGGACAGGTCTGTACAACTATGGCTACACCTTC. Its translation: CASSWGTGLYNYGYTF.

The J gene is TRBJ1-5, the V gene TRBV28; 7 positions match TRBD1. The V gene end was trimmed by 5 bases and the J gene end by 6 bases; junction bases not matched to a gene: 10. CDR3 length equals 15 residues. Germline V gene data show CDR1 as MDHEN and CDR2 as SYDVKM. CDR3 DNA sequence: TGTGCCAGCAGTCCCCCCACAGGGGTAGGTCAGCCCCAGCATTTT. This translates into CASSPPTGVGQPQHF. The whole variable domain, filled in from reference TRBV28 and TRBJ1-5, reads DVKVTQSSRYLVKRTGEKVFLECVQDMDHENMFWYRQDPGLGLRLIYFSYDVKMKEKGDIPEGYSVSREKKERFSLILESASTNQTSMYLCASSPPTGVGQPQHFGDGTRLSIL.

This chain links TRBV5-1 with TRBJ1-2, with a possible D match to TRBD1 (5 bases). This CDR3 has 14 residues. The V end lost 3 bases, the J end lost 0 bases, and 9 bases lay between the germline ends. Germline V lookup: CDR1 SGHRS, CDR2 YFSETQ. The CDR3 DNA reads TGCGCCAGCAGCTCATCGACAGCTAACTATGGCTACACCTTC. Protein: CASSSSTANYGYTF.

The V and J genes are TRBV9 and TRBJ1-1; D not resolved. Germline CDR1 reads SGDLS; CDR2 reads YYNGEE. The V and J ends lost 5 bases and 7 bases respectively, with 24 bases between them. The CDR3 extends over 16 amino acids. In nucleotides, the CDR3 is TGTGCCAGCAGTCCCCATTCGGACCGCTACGGAGGTGAAGCTTTCTTT. Amino acids: CASSPHSDRYGGEAFF.

The chain combines TRBV6-5 with TRBJ1-1, with D hard to call. The V and J ends lost 6 bases and 0 bases respectively, with 11 bases between them. CDR1 MNHEY and CDR2 SVGAGI come from the germline V gene. This CDR3 contains 14 residues. The DNA of the CDR3 is TGTGCCAGCAGACCACATCGGGTGAACACTGAAGCTTTCTTT. Protein: CASRPHRVNTEAFF.

This chain joins TRBV6-5 and TRBJ2-7, with TRBD2 identical over 11 bases. Germline values: CDR1 MNHEY, CDR2 SVGAGI. V was pared by 8 bases and J by 3 bases, with 9 bases of the junction left unmatched. The CDR3 length is 15 residues. CDR3 sequence reads: CASLSHLAGGYEQYF. The CDR3 nucleotides read TGTGCCAGCCTCAGCCACCTAGCGGGAGGCTACGAGCAGTACTTC.

The chain joins TRBV2 to TRBJ1-4, with 7 bases aligning to TRBD1. V gave up 4 bases and J gave up 5 bases; unmatched junction bases: 10. CDR3 size: 16 residues. CDR1 is SNHLY and CDR2 is FYNNEI in the germline V gene. CDR3 in amino acids: CASSGTGQPKNEKLFF. CDR3 in DNA: TGTGCCAGCAGTGGAACGGGACAGCCAAAGAATGAAAAACTGTTTTTT.

J is TRBJ1-1 and V is TRBV10-3, with D perhaps TRBD1 (5 bases). From germline, CDR1 is ENHRY and CDR2 SYGVKD. Trimming removed 4 bases at V and 7 bases at J, with 16 bases between. The CDR3 sequence is 14 residues long. CDR3 coding DNA: TGTGCCATCAGTGGGGCGGGGGATCCCCTTGAAGCTTTCTTT. It is translated as CAISGAGDPLEAFF.

This clone was seen a single time. This chain connects TRBV7-6 to TRBJ2-1; maybe TRBD1 (6 bases). The CDR3 consists of 13 residues. Germline CDR1 is SGHVS and CDR2 is FNYEAQ. Trimming took 5 bases from V and 6 from J, leaving 11 bases between them. CDR3 bases: TGTGCCAGCAGCGGACCACAGGGCAATGAGCAGTTCTTC. Its translation: CASSGPQGNEQFF. The full variable domain, with the rest looked up from reference TRBV7-6 and TRBJ2-1, is GAGVSQSPRYKVTKRGQDVALRCDPISGHVSLYWYRQALGQGPEFLTYFNYEAQQDKSGLPNDRFSAERPEGSISTLTIQRTEQRDSAMYRCASSGPQGNEQFFGPGTRLTVL.

The genes are TRBV29-1 and TRBJ1-2; D is ambiguous. The germline V gene has CDR1 SQVTM and CDR2 ANQGSEA. The CDR3 spans 11 residues. Trimming shortened V by 5 bases and J by 4 bases, and 8 bases separated the two germline ends. This chain's CDR3 is CSVQHSYGYTF. The CDR3 DNA sequence: TGCAGCGTTCAGCACAGCTATGGCTACACCTTC.

The chain employs TRBV5-8 and TRBJ2-5; 8 positions match TRBD1. Germline V gene sequence: CDR1 SGHTS, CDR2 YDEGEE. The length of the CDR3 is 15 residues. The V segment lost 0 bases and the J segment 5 bases; nucleotides outside the gene matches: 6. The CDR3 reads CASSLGPGGMETQYF. The CDR3 nucleotides read TGTGCCAGCAGCTTGGGTCCAGGGGGCATGGAGACCCAGTACTTC.

This clone has only a few counts. The chain uses TRBV5-6 and TRBJ1-3; D remains ambiguous. CDR1 and CDR2 from the germline V gene are SGHDT and YYEEEE. The length of the CDR3 is 14 residues. With 5 bases removed from V and 4 bases from J, the gap between germline ends came to 13 bases. The CDR3 is CASRRASLGNTIYF. The CDR3 nucleotides are TGTGCCAGCAGGAGGGCCTCTCTAGGAAACACCATATATTTT.

This clone was counted a few times. V is TRBV6-5 and J is TRBJ1-4; D ambiguous. Trimming removed 0 bases at V and 6 bases at J, with 8 bases between. Germline values: CDR1 MNHEY, CDR2 SVGAGI. The CDR3 length is 14 residues. CDR3 sequence reads: CASSYSRRDEKLFF. CDR3 sequence (DNA): TGTGCCAGCAGTTACTCGAGACGGGATGAAAAACTGTTTTTT.

The chain links TRBV11-2 to TRBJ2-1; D is possibly TRBD2 (5 bases). Germline CDR1 SGHAT, CDR2 FQNNGV. Trimming took off 0 bases at V and 7 bases at J, with 7 bases between the two ends. The CDR3 loop spans 13 amino acids. The CDR3 loop reads CASSLERANEQFF. Written as DNA, the CDR3 is TGTGCCAGCAGCTTAGAGCGGGCTAATGAGCAGTTCTTC.

This chain joins TRBV11-3 and TRBJ1-5; D unclear. The CDR3 length is 17 residues. Trimming shortened V by 2 bases and J by 3 bases, and 17 bases separated the two germline ends. Germline-derived CDR1 and CDR2 are SGHNT and YENEEA. The chain's CDR3 is CASSLSGERDHNQPQHF. CDR3 in DNA: TGTGCCAGCAGCTTATCCGGGGAGAGAGATCACAATCAGCCCCAGCATTTT.

This clone was observed a handful of times. V usage is TRBV11-2 and J usage is TRBJ2-5; 7 bases agree with TRBD1. V lost 1 base to trimming and J lost 2 bases; unmatched junction nucleotides: 4. CDR3 length: 15 amino acids. Germline CDR1 and CDR2: SGHAT and FQNNGV. The CDR3 nucleotides read TGTGCCAGCAGCTTAGTTGGACAGGCTCAAGAGACCCAGTACTTC. This encodes CASSLVGQAQETQYF. The full variable domain, rest sourced from reference TRBV11-2 and TRBJ2-5, is EAGVAQSPRYKIIEKRQSVAFWCNPISGHATLYWYQQILGQGPKLLIQFQNNGVVDDSQLPKDRFSAERLKGVDSTLKIQPAKLEDSAVYLCASSLVGQAQETQYFGPGTRLLVL.

The rearrangement joins TRBV25-1 to TRBJ2-3, with 12 nucleotides matching TRBD2. The CDR3 totals 18 residues. The germline V gene encodes CDR1 MGHDK and CDR2 SYGVNS. V lost 4 bases, J lost 1 base, and 9 bases stayed unmatched. CDR3 nucleotide sequence: TGTGCCAGCAGTGTTCCGACTAGCGGGGGTCCCGGCACAGATACGCAGTATTTT. It yields the protein CASSVPTSGGPGTDTQYF. Filled out from reference TRBV25-1 and TRBJ2-3, the complete variable domain reads EADIYQTPRYLVIGTGKKITLECSQTMGHDKMYWYQQDPGMELHLIHYSYGVNSTEKGDLSSESTVSRIRTEHFPLTLESARPSHTSQYLCASSVPTSGGPGTDTQYFGPGTRLTVL.

The chain links TRBV11-2 to TRBJ1-5, with D maybe TRBD1 (6 bases). The length of the CDR3 is 13 residues. Germline V gives CDR1 SGHAT, CDR2 FQNNGV. Between the trimmed V and J ends, which lost 2 bases and 7 bases, there was a span of 9 bases. Here the CDR3 DNA reads TGTGCCAGCAGCTTACGAGGGGGACAGCCCCAGCATTTT. It encodes CASSLRGGQPQHF.

The CDR3 here is CASSLGLGIGETQYF. The CDR3 nucleotides are TGTGCCAGCAGCTTGGGGTTGGGTATCGGGGAGACCCAGTACTTC. This chain links TRBV5-4 with TRBJ2-5, with D unclear. The CDR3 contains 15 residues. Germline loops: CDR1 SGHNT, CDR2 YYREEE (reference sequence). Trimming stripped 0 bases from V and 5 bases from J, with 14 bases between.

V and J are TRBV25-1 and TRBJ2-7; 7 bases map to TRBD1. V was pared by 8 bases and J by 1 base, with 5 bases of the junction left unmatched. This CDR3 comprises 13 residues. Germline V lookup: CDR1 MGHDK, CDR2 SYGVNS. The CDR3 loop reads CASRGQESYEQYF. DNA for the CDR3: TGTGCCAGCCGAGGACAGGAGTCCTACGAGCAGTACTTC.

J is TRBJ1-1 and V is TRBV10-2; 9 nucleotides agree with TRBD1. Germline V gene data show CDR1 as WSHSY and CDR2 as SAAADI. The trim removed 7 bases at V and 5 bases at J, leaving 14 bases unmatched. CDR3 size: 16 residues. The CDR3 DNA reads TGCGCCAGCACCCATCAATACAGGGGGCGAGGGACTGAAGCTTTCTTT. Translation gives CASTHQYRGRGTEAFF.

The chain has TRBV6-6 and TRBJ1-2; D gene ambiguous. The V and J ends lost 0 bases and 5 bases respectively, with 13 bases between them. In germline, CDR1 is MNHNY, CDR2 SVGAGI (reference sequence). The CDR3 sequence is 15 residues long. The chain's CDR3 is CASSYSRLQFYGYTF. The CDR3 DNA reads TGTGCCAGCAGTTACTCGAGATTACAGTTTTATGGCTACACCTTC.

The chain employs TRBV11-2 and TRBJ1-1, with 11 bases identical to TRBD1. V was clipped by 6 bases and J by 1 base; unmatched bases: 4. Germline values: CDR1 SGHAT, CDR2 FQNNGV. The CDR3 is 15 amino acids. The chain's CDR3 is CASRRTGGQNTEAFF. For the CDR3, the DNA is TGTGCCAGCAGGCGGACAGGGGGCCAGAACACTGAAGCTTTCTTT.

This rearrangement joins TRBV6-1 to TRBJ2-3, with D perhaps TRBD2 (6 bases). The V and J ends lost 3 bases and 6 bases respectively, with 10 bases between them. This CDR3 comprises 13 residues. Germline V gene lookup returns CDR1 MNHNS and CDR2 SASEGT. The CDR3 loop is CASSEGTSDTQYF. The CDR3 DNA is TGTGCCAGCAGTGAGGGGACTTCCGATACGCAGTATTTT.